The 10 T cell receptor beta chains below come from one sample, sequenced in a study of identical twins. MiXCR, run by TCRdb on the 5' RACE reads, gives a single entry per CDR3 protein. The sample shows fewer than 900,000 distinct CDR3 sequences, 21% of them seen only once. This sample also appeared in a second study, on T cells expressing NK-cell markers.

Material for sequencing was PBMCs. These receptor sequences come from a woman between 18 and 29 years old in good health.

This clonotype has a handful of counts. The rearrangement uses TRBV2 and TRBJ2-1, with TRBD2 identical over 11 bases. The CDR3 is made up of 17 amino acids. V shed 2 bases, J shed 2 bases, and the junction held 5 bases outside the gene matches. Germline CDR1 SNHLY, CDR2 FYNNEI. The CDR3 protein is CASSEPASGGPYNEQFF. CDR3 coding DNA: TGTGCCAGCAGTGAACCCGCTAGCGGGGGGCCCTACAATGAGCAGTTCTTC.

This clonotype was observed a handful of times. The CDR3 is CSAPPTVYGYTF. The CDR3 coding sequence is TGCAGTGCTCCGCCAACAGTCTATGGCTACACCTTC. The chain has TRBV20-1 and TRBJ1-2; D is unclear. The CDR3 has 12 residues. The V and J ends lost 5 bases and 4 bases respectively, with 11 bases between them. CDR1 and CDR2 from the germline V gene are DFQATT and SNEGSKA (reference sequence).

This clonotype was seen a handful of times. The chain has TRBV20-1 and TRBJ2-3; no reliable D call. Trimming stripped 2 bases from V and 4 bases from J, with 7 bases between. Germline loops: CDR1 DFQATT, CDR2 SNEGSKA (reference sequence). The CDR3 runs to 12 residues. The CDR3 sequence: CSARLGADTQYF. The CDR3 DNA reads as TGCAGTGCTAGACTAGGCGCAGATACGCAGTATTTT.

CDR3 DNA: TGCAGTGCTAGAGATCCGAGTACTAGCACAGATACGCAGTATTTT. The encoded protein is CSARDPSTSTDTQYF. The chain couples TRBV20-1 to TRBJ2-3; D not resolved. This CDR3 is 15 amino acids long. V lost 0 bases and J 0 bases, leaving 10 bases between the germline ends. Germline CDR1 is DFQATT and CDR2 is SNEGSKA (reference sequence).

The rearrangement joins TRBV7-2 to TRBJ1-5; D remains ambiguous. The germline gives CDR1 SGHTA, CDR2 FQGNSA. The CDR3 sequence is 13 residues long. V was pared by 6 bases and J by 4 bases, with 10 bases between. The CDR3 loop is CASSSTRNQPQHF. The CDR3 coding sequence is TGTGCCAGCAGTTCAACCCGGAATCAGCCCCAGCATTTT.

V gene TRBV4-1 combines with J gene TRBJ2-1; perhaps TRBD2 as D (7 bases). Trimming removed 1 base at V and 5 bases at J, with 18 bases between. The V gene's germline CDR1 is MGHRA and CDR2 YSYEKL. This CDR3 is 17 amino acids long. The DNA for the CDR3 is TGCGCCAGCAGCCAAGTTAATTTTCGCGGGGGCCACAATGAGCAGTTCTTC. It translates to CASSQVNFRGGHNEQFF.

V gene TRBV20-1 combines with J gene TRBJ2-2; 9 bases match TRBD1. The CDR3 runs to 15 residues. J gave up 7 bases and V 2 bases, and 8 bases lay outside the gene matches. Per the germline V gene, CDR1 is DFQATT and CDR2 is SNEGSKA (reference sequence). CDR3 sequence: CSARSRDREFGELFF. In DNA form, the CDR3 reads TGCAGTGCTAGATCACGGGACAGGGAGTTCGGGGAGCTGTTTTTT.

This clonotype was detected only a few times. This chain uses TRBV6-5 with TRBJ2-1; D call uncertain. Deletions cut 7 bases from V and 7 bases from J, with 8 bases between. There are 11 residues in the CDR3. Per the germline V gene, CDR1 is MNHEY and CDR2 is SVGAGI. CDR3 region: CASKRRNEQFF. The CDR3 DNA is TGTGCCAGCAAGAGAAGGAATGAGCAGTTCTTC.

This clonotype turned up a few times. The J gene is TRBJ2-1, the V gene TRBV20-1; TRBD2 agrees at 9 bases. The germline V gene has CDR1 DFQATT and CDR2 SNEGSKA (reference sequence). CDR3 length: 16 amino acids. With 2 bases clipped from V and 7 bases from J, the junction kept 12 bases outside the gene matches. This CDR3 is CSARPRPSGIRNEQFF. The CDR3 coding sequence is TGCAGTGCTAGACCCCGCCCTAGCGGGATTAGGAATGAGCAGTTCTTC.

This chain uses TRBV29-1 with TRBJ2-7; D gene ambiguous. Trimming removed 3 bases at V and 2 bases at J, with 11 bases between. Germline V lookup: CDR1 SQVTM, CDR2 ANQGSEA. The CDR3 length is 13 residues. The CDR3 is CSVEGQSTYEQYF. CDR3 DNA sequence: TGCAGCGTTGAGGGTCAGAGCACCTACGAGCAGTACTTC.